The 27 T cell receptor beta chains below come from one sample, sequenced in a study of T cell responses to AZD1222 COVID-19 vaccine. Sequencing used immunoSEQ multiplex PCR; TCRdb keeps in-frame clones, though not all of them. This table holds 150,000 or so clones, 90% to 95% found once. The source was peripheral blood, collected on day 0 of AZD1222 vaccination. Receptors were obtained from an adult in good health.

V is TRBV19 and J is TRBJ1-5; 8 bases are a match to TRBD1. The CDR3 length is 17 residues. Unmatched junction bases numbered 7, after V lost 3 bases and J lost 0 bases. Germline V CDR1 and CDR2: LNHDA, SQIVND (reference sequence). Here the CDR3 reads CASSIRGLRYSNQPQHF. CDR3 bases: TGTGCCAGTAGTATCAGGGGGCTACGTTATAGCAATCAGCCCCAGCATTTT.

This clone was seen a few times. The gene calls are TRBV18 and TRBJ2-7, with 10 positions matching TRBD2. Germline loops: CDR1 KGHSH, CDR2 LQKENI. V shed 0 bases and J 2 bases; nucleotides not matched to a gene: 1. This CDR3 is 15 amino acids long. The CDR3, as DNA: TGTGCCAGCTCACCACCTCTAGCGGGAGCCTACGAGCAGTACTTC. Protein: CASSPPLAGAYEQYF.

This chain joins TRBV7-9 and TRBJ1-5; D gene unclear. Trimming shortened V by 1 base and J by 5 bases, and 9 bases separated the two germline ends. Germline V gene sequence: CDR1 SEHNR, CDR2 FQNEAQ (reference sequence). This CDR3 is 14 amino acids long. The CDR3 DNA follows: TGTGCCAGCAGCTTAGTATACGAAGATCAGCCCCAGCATTTT. It specifies CASSLVYEDQPQHF.

The V and J genes are TRBV18 and TRBJ1-5, with D possibly TRBD1 on 5 matching bases. V was trimmed by 2 bases and J by 2 bases, leaving 13 bases between them. CDR3 length: 16 amino acids. The germline V gene has CDR1 KGHSH and CDR2 LQKENI. The CDR3 is CASSPTGGRGNQPQHF. CDR3 nucleotides: TGTGCCAGCTCACCAACAGGAGGGAGGGGCAATCAGCCCCAGCATTTT.

The chain joins TRBV5-6 to TRBJ1-3; D not certain. The length of the CDR3 is 17 residues. V lost 0 bases and J lost 2, with 15 bases in between. Germline V CDR1 and CDR2: SGHDT, YYEEEE. CDR3 loop: CASSLALNRSPGNTIYF. For the CDR3, the DNA is TGTGCCAGCAGCTTGGCCCTCAACCGCAGCCCTGGAAACACCATATATTTT.

V and J are TRBV19 and TRBJ1-1; a weak D match, TRBD1 (6 bases). CDR1 is LNHDA, CDR2 SQIVND, per germline (reference sequence). The length of the CDR3 is 17 residues. Trimming took 7 bases from V and 0 from J, leaving 21 bases between them. CDR3 residues: CASTSPGGLYLNTEAFF. The DNA for the CDR3 is TGTGCCAGTACCTCCCCCGGGGGCCTCTATTTGAACACTGAAGCTTTCTTT.

For the CDR3, the DNA is TGTGCCAGCAGTTTACTAGCGGGAGGTCTCTACAATGAGCAGTTCTTC. Translation gives CASSLLAGGLYNEQFF. The V gene is TRBV27, the J gene TRBJ2-1; 11 nucleotides agree with TRBD2. Germline lookup yields CDR1 MNHEY and CDR2 SMNVEV (reference sequence). The CDR3 covers 16 residues. The junction had 3 bases not matched to a gene; V was cut back by 2 bases and J by 3 bases.

As concerns this clone: Since no conserved phenylalanine or tryptophan closes the CDR3, a read error is the likely cause. Because the CDR3's place on the DNA is in doubt, the DNA is left out and the CDR3 is given as listed by TCRdb. CDR3 loop: CASSLTGTSGASL. This sequence joins TRBV5-5 and TRBJ2-7; the table gives TRBD2 as D, unverified against the DNA. With termini counted, the CDR3 has 13 amino acids. Germline CDR1 and CDR2: SGHKS and YYEKEE (reference sequence).

The chain uses TRBV6-1 and TRBJ2-7, with 14 bases identical to TRBD2. Germline V gene data show CDR1 as MNHNS and CDR2 as SASEGT. This CDR3 is built from 18 residues. The J segment lost 4 bases and the V segment lost 1 base, leaving 9 bases of the junction unmatched. CDR3 protein: CASSEERRLAGGPYEQYF. The DNA of the CDR3 is TGTGCCAGCAGTGAAGAACGGCGACTAGCGGGAGGGCCTTACGAGCAGTACTTC.

The V and J genes are TRBV19 and TRBJ1-1, with D perhaps TRBD1 (5 bases). CDR1 LNHDA and CDR2 SQIVND come from the germline V gene (reference sequence). There are 15 residues in the CDR3. Trimming took off 1 base at V and 4 bases at J, with 13 bases between the two ends. DNA for the CDR3: TGTGCCAGTAGTATAGGGGAGGGTAGGGGCACTGAAGCTTTCTTT. Residues: CASSIGEGRGTEAFF.

The V gene is TRBV7-2, the J gene TRBJ2-5, with 11 bases identical to TRBD1. The CDR3 is 14 amino acids. In germline, CDR1 is SGHTA, CDR2 FQGNSA. Trimming took 5 bases from V and 4 from J; bases not matched to a gene: 3. The CDR3 region has the DNA TGTGCCAGCAGCGCGGGACAGGGGGTAGAGACCCAGTACTTC. Translated, it gives CASSAGQGVETQYF.

The chain recombines TRBV10-2 with TRBJ1-4; TRBD1 aligns across 7 bases. V trimming: 6 bases; J trimming: 5 bases; junction bases outside the gene matches: 6. This CDR3 has 14 residues. Germline values: CDR1 WSHSY, CDR2 SAAADI. CDR3 loop: CASRTGTENEKLFF. The CDR3 region has the DNA TGCGCCAGCAGAACCGGGACAGAAAATGAAAAACTGTTTTTT.

The chain links TRBV29-1 to TRBJ2-5; D is uncertain. Germline V gene data show CDR1 as SQVTM and CDR2 as ANQGSEA. This CDR3 is built from 15 residues. Between the trimmed V and J ends, which lost 7 bases and 3 bases, there was a span of 21 bases. The CDR3 sequence: CSAGILAPAEETQYF. In DNA, the CDR3 is TGCAGCGCCGGAATCCTCGCCCCTGCGGAAGAGACCCAGTACTTC.

The chain combines TRBV7-2 with TRBJ1-5; TRBD1 matches at 10 bases. This CDR3 comprises 16 residues. V lost 2 bases, J lost 5 bases, and 6 bases stayed unmatched. Germline CDR1 and CDR2: SGHTA and FQGNSA. CDR3 DNA sequence: TGTGCCAGCAGCTTAAGCCCCGGGACAGGGGATCAGCCCCAGCATTTT. Its protein is CASSLSPGTGDQPQHF.

The J gene is TRBJ1-2, the V gene TRBV20-1; the D is unclear. The CDR3 is made up of 14 amino acids. With 3 bases removed from V and 0 bases from J, the gap between germline ends came to 11 bases. The germline V gene has CDR1 DFQATT and CDR2 SNEGSKA (reference sequence). The CDR3 reads CSASSSGSNYGYTF. CDR3 nucleotide sequence: TGCAGTGCTAGTAGTTCCGGCTCTAACTATGGCTACACCTTC.

This clone was seen a single time. The chain links TRBV5-1 to TRBJ2-1, with D hard to call. With 0 bases removed from V and 5 bases from J, the gap between germline ends came to 6 bases. Germline-derived CDR1 and CDR2 are SGHRS and YFSETQ. The CDR3 has 13 residues. CDR3 sequence (DNA): TGCGCCAGCAGCTTGGATGGGCACAATGAGCAGTTCTTC. It specifies CASSLDGHNEQFF. Together with reference TRBV5-1 and TRBJ2-1, the CDR3 gives the full variable domain: KAGVTQTPRYLIKTRGQQVTLSCSPISGHRSVSWYQQTPGQGLQFLFEYFSETQRNKGNFPGRFSGRQFSNSRSEMNVSTLELGDSALYLCASSLDGHNEQFFGPGTRLTVL.

Written as DNA, the CDR3 is TGTGCCTGGGCCTCGGGACAGTTCAATTCACCCCTCCACTTT. Encoded protein: CAWASGQFNSPLHF. The chain carries TRBV30 and TRBJ1-6; TRBD1 aligns across 7 bases. The ends lost 5 bases at V and 7 bases at J; junction bases unmatched: 8. This CDR3 is built from 14 residues. From germline, CDR1 is GTSNPN and CDR2 SVGIG (reference sequence).

This clone was detected a few times. The genes are TRBV7-9 and TRBJ2-7; TRBD1 is a possible D gene (5 bases). CDR3 size: 15 residues. Germline CDR1 reads SEHNR; CDR2 reads FQNEAQ (reference sequence). V was pared by 3 bases and J by 1 base, with 13 bases between. Here the CDR3 reads CASSLLGVGSYEQYF. CDR3 nucleotide sequence: TGTGCCAGCAGCTTGTTAGGGGTAGGGTCCTACGAGCAGTACTTC.

The V and J genes are TRBV7-9 and TRBJ1-1, with D possibly being TRBD1 (5 bases). Trimming removed 1 base from V and 1 base from J, with 10 bases in between. This CDR3 is 15 amino acids long. CDR1 SEHNR and CDR2 FQNEAQ come from the germline V gene (reference sequence). The CDR3 bases are TGTGCCAGCAGCTTAGGGGGACTGCGGAACACTGAAGCTTTCTTT. The encoded protein is CASSLGGLRNTEAFF.

This clone has just a few counts. The chain joins TRBV27 to TRBJ1-3, with a weak D call TRBD1 (6 bases). Trimming took off 4 bases at V and 2 bases at J, with 15 bases between the two ends. Per the germline V gene, CDR1 is MNHEY and CDR2 is SMNVEV (reference sequence). The CDR3 loop spans 16 amino acids. In nucleotides, the CDR3 is TGTGCCAGCAGTTCGTTAACGACAGGCGCTGGAAACACCATATATTTT. Protein sequence: CASSSLTTGAGNTIYF.

This chain joins TRBV3-1 (or the pseudogene TRBV3-2) and TRBJ1-4; D not certain. The CDR3 contains 14 residues. V was trimmed by 2 bases and J by 8 bases, leaving 12 bases between them. Germline values: CDR1 LGHDT, CDR2 YNNKEL (reference sequence). The chain's CDR3 is CASSQRQVEEKLFF. As DNA, the CDR3 is TGTGCCAGCAGCCAAAGACAAGTAGAGGAAAAACTGTTTTTT.

The rearrangement links TRBV19 to TRBJ2-6; D is possibly TRBD2 (6 bases). Per the germline V gene, CDR1 is LNHDA and CDR2 is SQIVND (reference sequence). Trimming stripped 2 bases from V and 6 bases from J, with 14 bases between. CDR3 size: 16 residues. CDR3 in amino acids: CASSIRDSGAANVLTF. CDR3 DNA: TGTGCCAGTAGTATAAGGGACTCTGGGGCGGCCAACGTCCTGACTTTC. The full variable domain, rest sourced from reference TRBV19 and TRBJ2-6, is DGGITQSPKYLFRKEGQNVTLSCEQNLNHDAMYWYRQDPGQGLRLIYYSQIVNDFQKGDIAEGYSVSREKKESFPLTVTSAQKNPTAFYLCASSIRDSGAANVLTFGAGSRLTVL.

The CDR3 DNA follows: TGTGCCAGCAGGCGGGAGGAATCCTACAATGAGCAGTTCTTC. This translates into CASRREESYNEQFF. This chain joins TRBV7-9 and TRBJ2-1, with 8 positions matching TRBD2. This CDR3 has 14 amino acids. The junction had 2 bases not matched to a gene; V was cut back by 6 bases and J by 1 base. Germline-derived CDR1 and CDR2 are SEHNR and FQNEAQ (reference sequence).

The genes are TRBV24-1 and TRBJ2-3; tentatively, D is TRBD2 (6 bases). This CDR3 has 14 amino acids. The germline V gene encodes CDR1 KGHDR and CDR2 SFDVKD. V was clipped by 5 bases and J by 4 bases, with 12 bases between them. DNA of the CDR3: TGTGCCACCAGTGCCGGGAGTTCGGCAGATACGCAGTATTTT. It translates to CATSAGSSADTQYF.

The chain joins TRBV3-1 (or the pseudogene TRBV3-2) to TRBJ2-1, with a weak D call TRBD2 (7 bases). Germline V gene lookup returns CDR1 LGHDT and CDR2 YNNKEL (reference sequence). This CDR3 has 18 amino acids. Trimming removed 0 bases at V and 4 bases at J, with 19 bases between. CDR3 sequence (DNA): TGTGCCAGCAGCCAAGAGATAGGGGGAGGGCCGGAGTACAATGAGCAGTTCTTC. Encoded protein: CASSQEIGGGPEYNEQFF.

The chain recombines TRBV14 with TRBJ1-1; D is unclear. Germline lookup yields CDR1 SGHDN and CDR2 FVKESK. V was pared by 4 bases and J by 10 bases, with 13 bases between. The CDR3 has 12 amino acids. Written as DNA, the CDR3 is TGTGCCAGCAGCCCGACGGTAGTAGGAGCTTTCTTT. The encoded protein is CASSPTVVGAFF. Full variable domain (remainder filled in from reference TRBV14 and TRBJ1-1): EAGVTQFPSHSVIEKGQTVTLRCDPISGHDNLYWYRRVMGKEIKFLLHFVKESKQDESGMPNNRFLAERTGGTYSTLKVQPAELEDSGVYFCASSPTVVGAFFGQGTRLTVV.

The chain links TRBV3-1 (or the pseudogene TRBV3-2) to TRBJ2-7; D unclear. Per the germline V gene, CDR1 is LGHDT and CDR2 is YNNKEL (reference sequence). This CDR3 is built from 16 residues. V was clipped by 1 base and J by 0 bases, with 13 bases between them. CDR3 in DNA: TGTGCCAGCAGCCAAGCTCCGGCGGTCAACTCCTACGAGCAGTACTTC. Protein: CASSQAPAVNSYEQYF.